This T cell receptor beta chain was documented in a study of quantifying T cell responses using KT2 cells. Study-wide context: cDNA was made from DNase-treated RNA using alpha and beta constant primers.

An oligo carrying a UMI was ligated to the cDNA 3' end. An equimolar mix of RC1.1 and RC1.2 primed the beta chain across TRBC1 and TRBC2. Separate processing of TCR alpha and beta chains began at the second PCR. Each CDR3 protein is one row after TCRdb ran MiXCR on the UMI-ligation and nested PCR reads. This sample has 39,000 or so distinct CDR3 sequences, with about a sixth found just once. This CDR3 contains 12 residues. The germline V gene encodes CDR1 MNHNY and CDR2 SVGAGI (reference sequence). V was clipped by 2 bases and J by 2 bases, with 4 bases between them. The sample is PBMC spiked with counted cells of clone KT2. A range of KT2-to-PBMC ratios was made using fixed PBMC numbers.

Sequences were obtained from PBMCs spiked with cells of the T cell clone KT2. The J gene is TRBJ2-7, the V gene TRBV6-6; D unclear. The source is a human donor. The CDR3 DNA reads TGTGCCAGCAGTTACGGACCCTACGAGCAGTACTTC. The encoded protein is CASSYGPYEQYF.